One sample yielded the 17 T cell receptor beta chains listed below, sequenced in a study of blood T cell repertoires in COVID-19. TCRdb keeps only in-frame clones here, not all; method: immunoSEQ multiplex PCR. The repertoire holds some 300,000 clones, around 90% seen once, with 1.7% in the top ten. What was sequenced was PBMCs or T cells enriched from blood (not recorded which). Receptors were obtained from a woman in her thirties or forties who had recovered from COVID-19.

V is TRBV6-5 and J is TRBJ1-2; no firm D call. This CDR3 contains 14 residues. The germline V gene encodes CDR1 MNHEY and CDR2 SVGAGI. V was clipped by 0 bases and J by 8 bases, with 13 bases between them. The chain's CDR3 is CASSYSRQTMGYTF. Written as DNA, the CDR3 is TGTGCCAGCAGTTACTCGCGGCAGACTATGGGCTACACCTTC.

The gene calls are TRBV4-1 and TRBJ2-3, with D perhaps matching TRBD1 (6 bases). Germline CDR1 is MGHRA and CDR2 is YSYEKL. CDR3 length: 17 amino acids. The germline V and J ends were trimmed by 1 base and 0 bases, with 14 bases remaining between them. DNA for the CDR3: TGCGCCAGCAGCCAAGGGAGCTACAGGGCTAGCACAGATACGCAGTATTTT. This translates into CASSQGSYRASTDTQYF.

J is TRBJ1-6 and V is TRBV6-5, with 10 bases that match TRBD1. The V segment lost 8 bases and the J segment 7 bases; nucleotides outside the gene matches: 5. CDR3 size: 14 residues. The germline V gene has CDR1 MNHEY and CDR2 SVGAGI. As DNA, the CDR3 is TGTGCCAGCGGGACAGGGGACCCAAATTCACCCCTCCACTTT. Protein product: CASGTGDPNSPLHF.

CDR3 nucleotides: TGTGCCAGTAGTATTCCTTTGGGTTTGGGGGCTCGTCCGCGCAATCAGCCCCAGCATTTT. Amino acid sequence: CASSIPLGLGARPRNQPQHF. The chain recombines TRBV19 with TRBJ1-5, with a tentative D call TRBD1 (6 bases). The CDR3 runs 20 residues. The germline CDR1 and CDR2 sequences are LNHDA and SQIVND (reference sequence). V lost 3 bases to trimming and J lost 2 bases, with 26 bases between them.

This rearrangement joins TRBV2 to TRBJ1-2; D call uncertain. Germline CDR1 reads SNHLY; CDR2 reads FYNNEI. The ends were cut back, 10 bases at V and 8 bases at J, with 17 bases in the middle. CDR3 length: 12 residues. CDR3: CAIQRVPRGYTF. CDR3 in DNA: TGTGCCATACAACGGGTTCCTAGGGGCTACACCTTC.

The chain is built from TRBV4-1 and TRBJ2-7, with 10 bases that match TRBD2. After removal of 1 base from V and 5 bases from J, the junction contained 5 bases not matched to a gene. The CDR3 contains 15 residues. Germline V lookup: CDR1 MGHRA, CDR2 YSYEKL. The CDR3 spells CASSQVAGGGDEQYF. For the CDR3, the DNA is TGCGCCAGCAGCCAAGTAGCGGGGGGAGGGGACGAGCAGTACTTC.

The gene calls are TRBV18 and TRBJ2-3, with 8 bases matching TRBD2. CDR3 length equals 15 residues. Trimming cost V 4 bases and J 3 bases; bases outside gene matches: 6. Germline CDR1 and CDR2: KGHSH and LQKENI. The CDR3 sequence is CASSRLQRETDTQYF. In nucleotides, the CDR3 is TGTGCCAGCTCACGGCTCCAGCGGGAGACAGATACGCAGTATTTT.

This clone appeared a single time. The V call is TRBV11-2, the J call TRBJ2-1, with TRBD1 as a possible D gene (5 bases). The CDR3 length is 13 residues. The germline CDR1 and CDR2 sequences are SGHAT and FQNNGV. Trimming removed 0 bases at V and 12 bases at J, with 12 bases between. CDR3 in amino acids: CASSLDEQVVQFF. DNA of the CDR3: TGTGCCAGCAGCTTAGACGAACAGGTTGTGCAGTTCTTC. Drawing the rest from reference TRBV11-2 and TRBJ2-1, the complete variable domain is EAGVAQSPRYKIIEKRQSVAFWCNPISGHATLYWYQQILGQGPKLLIQFQNNGVVDDSQLPKDRFSAERLKGVDSTLKIQPAKLEDSAVYLCASSLDEQVVQFFGPGTRLTVL.

The chain links TRBV9 to TRBJ2-5; D remains unclear. CDR1 is SGDLS and CDR2 is YYNGEE in the germline V gene. The V end lost 0 bases, the J end lost 0 bases, and 12 bases lay between the germline ends. The CDR3 spans 16 residues. The DNA of the CDR3 is TGTGCCAGCAGCGTAGGATCCAGTCTTAACCAAGAGACCCAGTACTTC. This encodes CASSVGSSLNQETQYF.

The chain combines TRBV9 with TRBJ1-2; 9 bases agree with TRBD1. Germline V lookup: CDR1 SGDLS, CDR2 YYNGEE. V dropped 0 bases and J dropped 7; count of bases not matched to a gene: 10. This CDR3 comprises 16 residues. This CDR3 reads CASSVATGDRDSGYTF. The DNA of the CDR3 is TGTGCCAGCAGCGTAGCTACGGGGGACAGGGACTCTGGCTACACCTTC.

The chain has TRBV20-1 and TRBJ1-1; no firm D call. This CDR3 is 11 amino acids long. Germline loops: CDR1 DFQATT, CDR2 SNEGSKA (reference sequence). V shed 0 bases and J shed 8 bases, with 7 bases lying between them. The CDR3 reads CSARDIGEAFF. CDR3 DNA: TGCAGTGCTAGAGATATCGGGGAAGCTTTCTTT.

The V and J genes are TRBV4-1 and TRBJ2-6; 9 nucleotides align to TRBD1. With 1 base clipped from V and 0 bases from J, the junction kept 7 bases outside the gene matches. Germline lookup yields CDR1 MGHRA and CDR2 YSYEKL. This CDR3 has 19 amino acids. CDR3 sequence reads: CASSQAGDRVVSGANVLTF. The CDR3 coding sequence is TGCGCCAGCAGCCAAGCGGGGGACAGGGTTGTCTCTGGGGCCAACGTCCTGACTTTC.

The rearrangement joins TRBV5-1 to TRBJ2-3; tentative D call: TRBD1 (5 bases). The length of the CDR3 is 15 residues. The germline V gene encodes CDR1 SGHRS and CDR2 YFSETQ. The germline V and J ends were trimmed by 3 bases and 0 bases, with 11 bases remaining between them. As DNA, the CDR3 is TGCGCCAGCAGCTCGAAGGGGTCCAGCACAGATACGCAGTATTTT. Protein: CASSSKGSSTDTQYF.

The V call is TRBV5-1, the J call TRBJ2-3; TRBD1 matches 10 bases. The CDR3 loop spans 19 amino acids. CDR1 SGHRS and CDR2 YFSETQ come from the germline V gene. Losses at the gene ends were 0 bases for V and 0 bases for J; bases not matched to a gene: 10. The CDR3 loop is CASSLDPLPGQGSTDTQYF. DNA for the CDR3: TGCGCCAGCAGCTTGGACCCGCTCCCGGGACAGGGGAGCACAGATACGCAGTATTTT.

This clone was recorded only once. The CDR3 region has the DNA TGCGCCAGCAGTGAAAGCGGAGGGGCTGGAAACACCATATATTTT. Translation gives CASSESGGAGNTIYF. The chain has TRBV10-1 and TRBJ1-3; a possible D gene is TRBD1 (5 bases). Trimming pared 3 bases from V and 2 bases from J, leaving 11 bases between. In germline, CDR1 is WNHNN, CDR2 SYGVQD (reference sequence). CDR3 length: 15 amino acids.

The chain has TRBV19 and TRBJ1-2; 10 bases are a match to TRBD1. CDR3 length: 14 amino acids. V dropped 5 bases and J dropped 1; count of bases not matched to a gene: 1. The germline V gene encodes CDR1 LNHDA and CDR2 SQIVND (reference sequence). The CDR3 DNA reads TGTGCCAGTAGTCGGGACAGGGGTAACTATGGCTACACCTTC. Encoded protein: CASSRDRGNYGYTF.

This rearrangement joins TRBV3-1 (or the pseudogene TRBV3-2) to TRBJ1-1, with 7 bases lining up with TRBD1. The CDR3 runs 14 residues. Trimming cost V 4 bases and J 1 base; bases outside gene matches: 3. The germline CDR1 and CDR2 sequences are LGHDT and YNNKEL (reference sequence). CDR3 sequence (DNA): TGTGCCAGCAGCCGGGGACAGAAGAACACTGAAGCTTTCTTT. It specifies CASSRGQKNTEAFF.